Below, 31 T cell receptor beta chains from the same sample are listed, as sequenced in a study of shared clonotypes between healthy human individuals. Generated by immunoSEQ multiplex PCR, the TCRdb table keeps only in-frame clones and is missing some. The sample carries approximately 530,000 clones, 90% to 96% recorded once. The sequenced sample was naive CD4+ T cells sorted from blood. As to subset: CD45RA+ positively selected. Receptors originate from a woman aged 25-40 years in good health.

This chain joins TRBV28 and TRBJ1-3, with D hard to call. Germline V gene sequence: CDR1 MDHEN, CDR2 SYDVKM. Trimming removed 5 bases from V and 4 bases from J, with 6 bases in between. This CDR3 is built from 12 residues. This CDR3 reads CASSSKGNTIYF. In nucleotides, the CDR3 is TGTGCCAGCAGTAGCAAAGGAAACACCATATATTTT.

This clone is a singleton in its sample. The CDR3 nucleotides are TGTGCCAGCAGCCCTAGACTAGCGGGACAGGAGGGTTACAATGAGCAGTTCTTC. It translates to CASSPRLAGQEGYNEQFF. This chain links TRBV7-8 with TRBJ2-1; 11 nucleotides line up with TRBD2. CDR1 and CDR2 (germline): SGHVS, FQNEAQ. This CDR3 spans 18 amino acids. Trimming removed 5 bases from V and 4 bases from J; junction bases left unmatched: 13.

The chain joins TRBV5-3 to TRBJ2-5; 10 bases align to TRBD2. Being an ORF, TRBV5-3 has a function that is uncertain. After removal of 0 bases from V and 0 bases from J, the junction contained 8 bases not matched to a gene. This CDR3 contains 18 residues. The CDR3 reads CARSLVGLAGANQETQYF. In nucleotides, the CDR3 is TGTGCCAGAAGCTTGGTAGGGCTAGCGGGAGCTAACCAAGAGACCCAGTACTTC.

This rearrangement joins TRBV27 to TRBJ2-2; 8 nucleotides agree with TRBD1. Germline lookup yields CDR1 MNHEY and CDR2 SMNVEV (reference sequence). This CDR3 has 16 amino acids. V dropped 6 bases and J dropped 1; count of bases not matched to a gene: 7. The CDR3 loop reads CASRTSGTGNTGELFF. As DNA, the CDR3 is TGTGCCAGCAGGACCTCCGGGACAGGGAACACCGGGGAGCTGTTTTTT.

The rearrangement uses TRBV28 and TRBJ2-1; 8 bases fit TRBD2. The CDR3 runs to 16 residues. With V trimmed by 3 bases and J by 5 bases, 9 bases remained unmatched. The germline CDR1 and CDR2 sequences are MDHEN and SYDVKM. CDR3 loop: CASSLFGTRSHNEQFF. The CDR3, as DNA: TGTGCCAGCAGTTTGTTTGGGACTAGATCCCACAATGAGCAGTTCTTC.

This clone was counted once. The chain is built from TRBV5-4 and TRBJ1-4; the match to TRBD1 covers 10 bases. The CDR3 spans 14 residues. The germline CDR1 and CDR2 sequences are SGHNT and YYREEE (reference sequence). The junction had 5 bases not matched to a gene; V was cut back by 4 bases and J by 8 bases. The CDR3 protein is CASSRDRGNEKLFF. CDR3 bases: TGTGCCAGCAGCAGGGACAGGGGAAACGAAAAACTGTTTTTT.

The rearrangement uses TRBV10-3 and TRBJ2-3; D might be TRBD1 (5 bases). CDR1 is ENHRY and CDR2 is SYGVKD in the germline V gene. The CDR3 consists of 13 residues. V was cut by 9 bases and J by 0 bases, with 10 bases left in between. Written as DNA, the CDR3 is TGTGCCATAAGGGGCGGTAGCACAGATACGCAGTATTTT. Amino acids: CAIRGGSTDTQYF.

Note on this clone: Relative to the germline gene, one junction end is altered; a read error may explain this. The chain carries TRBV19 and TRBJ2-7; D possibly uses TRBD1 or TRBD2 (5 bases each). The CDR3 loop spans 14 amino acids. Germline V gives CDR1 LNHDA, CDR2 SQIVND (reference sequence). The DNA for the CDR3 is TGTGCCAGTAGTATGATTGTGGGACCTTTGAGACAACACTTC. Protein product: CASSMIVGPLRQHF.

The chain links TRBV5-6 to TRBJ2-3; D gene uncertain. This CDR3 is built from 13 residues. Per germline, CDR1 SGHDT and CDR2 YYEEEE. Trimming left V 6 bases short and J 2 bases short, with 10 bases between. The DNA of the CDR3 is TGTGCCAGCAACGGACGCAACACAGATACGCAGTATTTT. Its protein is CASNGRNTDTQYF.

In DNA, the CDR3 is TGCAGCCCTTGGGGGCCAGGAGGGGAGACCCAGTACTTC. This encodes CSPWGPGGETQYF. The rearrangement joins TRBV29-1 to TRBJ2-5; the D call may be TRBD1 or TRBD2 (6 bases each). This CDR3 has 13 amino acids. The V gene lost 8 bases and the J gene lost 5 bases, with 18 bases spanning the gap. CDR1 and CDR2 (germline): SQVTM, ANQGSEA.

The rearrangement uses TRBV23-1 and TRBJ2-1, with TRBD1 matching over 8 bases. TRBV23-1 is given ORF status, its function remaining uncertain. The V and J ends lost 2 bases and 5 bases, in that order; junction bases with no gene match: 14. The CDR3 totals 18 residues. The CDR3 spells CASSQGTLGQGVHNEQFF. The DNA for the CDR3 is TGCGCCAGCAGTCAAGGGACGCTTGGACAGGGTGTCCACAATGAGCAGTTCTTC.

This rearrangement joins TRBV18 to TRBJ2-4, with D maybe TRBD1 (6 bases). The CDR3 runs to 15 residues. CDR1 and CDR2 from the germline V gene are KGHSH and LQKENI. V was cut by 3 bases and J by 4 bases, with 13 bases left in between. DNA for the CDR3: TGTGCCAGCTCACCTAGGGCAGGGGATAAAAACATTCAGTACTTC. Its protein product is CASSPRAGDKNIQYF.

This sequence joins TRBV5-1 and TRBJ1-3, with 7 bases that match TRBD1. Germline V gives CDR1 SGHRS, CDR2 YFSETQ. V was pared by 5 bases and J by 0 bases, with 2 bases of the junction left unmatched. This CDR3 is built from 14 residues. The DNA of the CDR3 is TGCGCCAGCAGTGGGACAGACTCTGGAAACACCATATATTTT. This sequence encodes CASSGTDSGNTIYF.

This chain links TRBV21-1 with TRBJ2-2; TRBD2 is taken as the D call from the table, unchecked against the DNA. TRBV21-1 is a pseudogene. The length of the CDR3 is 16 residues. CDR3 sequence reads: CASSDRTSGNTGELFF. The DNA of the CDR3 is TGTGCCAGCAGCGACCGGACTAGCGGGAACACCGGGGAGCTGTTTTTT.

CDR3: CASSFGRGYHEQFF. CDR3 DNA sequence: TGTGCCAGCAGCTTTGGCAGGGGGTACCATGAGCAGTTCTTC. V usage is TRBV11-3 and J usage is TRBJ2-1; 7 bases agree with TRBD1. V gave up 3 bases and J gave up 8 bases; unmatched junction bases: 7. The CDR3 is 14 residues long. The germline gives CDR1 SGHNT, CDR2 YENEEA.

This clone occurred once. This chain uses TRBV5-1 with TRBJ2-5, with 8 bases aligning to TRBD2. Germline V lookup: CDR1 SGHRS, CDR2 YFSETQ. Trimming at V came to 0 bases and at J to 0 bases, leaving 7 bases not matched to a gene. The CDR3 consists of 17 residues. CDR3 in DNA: TGCGCCAGCAGCTTGGCCGGCCTAGCGGGCCACCAAGAGACCCAGTACTTC. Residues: CASSLAGLAGHQETQYF. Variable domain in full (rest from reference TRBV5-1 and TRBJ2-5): KAGVTQTPRYLIKTRGQQVTLSCSPISGHRSVSWYQQTPGQGLQFLFEYFSETQRNKGNFPGRFSGRQFSNSRSEMNVSTLELGDSALYLCASSLAGLAGHQETQYFGPGTRLLVL.

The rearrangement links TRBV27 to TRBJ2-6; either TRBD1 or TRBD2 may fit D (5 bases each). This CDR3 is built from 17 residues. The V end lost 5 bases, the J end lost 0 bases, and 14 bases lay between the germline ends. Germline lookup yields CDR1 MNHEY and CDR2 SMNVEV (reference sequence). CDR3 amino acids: CASSAGTAYSGANVLTF. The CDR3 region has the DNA TGTGCCAGCAGTGCCGGGACGGCCTACTCTGGGGCCAACGTCCTGACTTTC.

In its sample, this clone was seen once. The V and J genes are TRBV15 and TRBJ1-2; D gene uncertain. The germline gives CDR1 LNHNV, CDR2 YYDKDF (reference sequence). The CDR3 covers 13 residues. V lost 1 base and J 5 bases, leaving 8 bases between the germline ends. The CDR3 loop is CATSRGLEYGYTF. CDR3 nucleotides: TGTGCCACCAGCAGAGGTTTGGAGTATGGCTACACCTTC.

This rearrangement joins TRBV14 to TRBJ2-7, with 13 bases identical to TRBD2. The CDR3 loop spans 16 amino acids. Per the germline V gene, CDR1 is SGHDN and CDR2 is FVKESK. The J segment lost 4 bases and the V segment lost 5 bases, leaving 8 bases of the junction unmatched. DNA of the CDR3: TGTGCCAGCAGCAAACCGGGACTAGCGGGACAATACGAGCAGTACTTC. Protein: CASSKPGLAGQYEQYF.

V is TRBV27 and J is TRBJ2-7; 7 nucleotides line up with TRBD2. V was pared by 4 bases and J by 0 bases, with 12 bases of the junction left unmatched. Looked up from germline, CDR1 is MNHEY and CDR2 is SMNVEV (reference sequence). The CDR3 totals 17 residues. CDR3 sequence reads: CASSSHSERGSSYEQYF. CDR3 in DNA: TGTGCCAGCAGTTCCCATTCGGAGCGCGGGAGCTCCTACGAGCAGTACTTC.

The CDR3 DNA sequence: TGTGCCAGCAAGCGGGAGACCTACGAGCAGTACTTC. Translation gives CASKRETYEQYF. J is TRBJ2-7 and V is TRBV2, with TRBD2 matching over 8 bases. The CDR3 covers 12 residues. The V segment lost 7 bases and the J segment 2 bases; nucleotides outside the gene matches: 1. Per germline, CDR1 SNHLY and CDR2 FYNNEI. The variable domain in full, completed from reference TRBV2 and TRBJ2-7, reads EPEVTQTPSHQVTQMGQEVILRCVPISNHLYFYWYRQILGQKVEFLVSFYNNEISEKSEIFDDQFSVERPDGSNFTLKIRSTKLEDSAMYFCASKRETYEQYFGPGTRLTVT.

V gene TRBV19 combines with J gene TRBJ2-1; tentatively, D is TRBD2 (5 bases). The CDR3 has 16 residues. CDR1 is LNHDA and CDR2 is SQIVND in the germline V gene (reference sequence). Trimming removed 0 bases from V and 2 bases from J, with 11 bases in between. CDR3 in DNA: TGTGCCAGTAGTATAGATTCGCGGGTCCCCTACAATGAGCAGTTCTTC. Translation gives CASSIDSRVPYNEQFF.

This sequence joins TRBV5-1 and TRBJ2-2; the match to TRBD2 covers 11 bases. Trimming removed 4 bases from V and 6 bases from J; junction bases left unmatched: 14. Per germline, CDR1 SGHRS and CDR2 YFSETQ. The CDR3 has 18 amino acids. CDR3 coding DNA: TGCGCCAGCAGCCTCGGGGGTAGCGGGAGGGCCGGACCCGGGGAGCTGTTTTTT. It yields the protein CASSLGGSGRAGPGELFF.

The DNA of the CDR3 is TGTGCCAGCTCACCACGGGGACCCAACTACGAGCAGTACTTC. Amino acid sequence: CASSPRGPNYEQYF. The chain links TRBV18 to TRBJ2-7, with D possibly called TRBD1 or TRBD2 (5 bases each). With 1 base removed from V and 3 bases from J, the gap between germline ends came to 10 bases. This CDR3 has 14 amino acids. CDR1 KGHSH and CDR2 LQKENI come from the germline V gene.

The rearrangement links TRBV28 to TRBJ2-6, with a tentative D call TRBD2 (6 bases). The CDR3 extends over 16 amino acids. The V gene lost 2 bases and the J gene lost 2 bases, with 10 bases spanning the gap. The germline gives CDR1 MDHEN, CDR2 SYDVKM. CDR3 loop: CASSLGGDPGANVLTF. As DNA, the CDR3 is TGTGCCAGCAGTTTAGGCGGGGACCCTGGGGCCAACGTCCTGACTTTC.

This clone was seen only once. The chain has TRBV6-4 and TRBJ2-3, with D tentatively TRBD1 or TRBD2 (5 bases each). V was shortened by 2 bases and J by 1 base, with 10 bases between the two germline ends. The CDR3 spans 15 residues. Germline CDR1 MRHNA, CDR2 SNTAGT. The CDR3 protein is CASSDRGAGTDTQYF. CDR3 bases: TGTGCCAGCAGTGACAGAGGGGCTGGCACAGATACGCAGTATTTT.

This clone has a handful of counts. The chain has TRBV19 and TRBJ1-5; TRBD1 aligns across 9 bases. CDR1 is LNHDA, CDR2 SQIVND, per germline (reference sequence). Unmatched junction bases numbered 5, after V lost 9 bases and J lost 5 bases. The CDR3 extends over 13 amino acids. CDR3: CASGTGRDQPQHF. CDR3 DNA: TGTGCCAGCGGGACAGGGCGGGATCAGCCCCAGCATTTT. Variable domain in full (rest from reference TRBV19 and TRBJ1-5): DGGITQSPKYLFRKEGQNVTLSCEQNLNHDAMYWYRQDPGQGLRLIYYSQIVNDFQKGDIAEGYSVSREKKESFPLTVTSAQKNPTAFYLCASGTGRDQPQHFGDGTRLSIL.

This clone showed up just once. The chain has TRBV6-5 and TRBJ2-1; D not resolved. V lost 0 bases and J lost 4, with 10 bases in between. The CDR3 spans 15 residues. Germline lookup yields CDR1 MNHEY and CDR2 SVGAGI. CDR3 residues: CASSYSELLYNEQFF. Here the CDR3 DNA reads TGTGCCAGCAGTTACTCGGAGTTGTTATACAATGAGCAGTTCTTC.

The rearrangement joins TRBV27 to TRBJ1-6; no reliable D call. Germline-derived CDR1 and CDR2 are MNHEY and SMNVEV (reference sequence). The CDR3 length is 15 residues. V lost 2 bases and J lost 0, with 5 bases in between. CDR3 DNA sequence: TGTGCCAGCAGTTTACGGAGCTCCTATAATTCACCCCTCCACTTT. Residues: CASSLRSSYNSPLHF.

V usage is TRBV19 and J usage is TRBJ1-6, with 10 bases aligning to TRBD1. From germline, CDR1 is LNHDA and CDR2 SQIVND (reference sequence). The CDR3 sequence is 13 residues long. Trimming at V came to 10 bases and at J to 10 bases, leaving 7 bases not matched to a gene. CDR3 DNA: TGTGCCACGGCGCGGGACAGGGGATCACCCCTCCACTTT. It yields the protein CATARDRGSPLHF.

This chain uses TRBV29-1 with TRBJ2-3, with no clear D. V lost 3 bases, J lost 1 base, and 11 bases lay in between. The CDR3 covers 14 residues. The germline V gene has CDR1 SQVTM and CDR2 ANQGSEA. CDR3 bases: TGCAGCGTTGATTCGGTGTCCGGCACAGATACGCAGTATTTT. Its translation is CSVDSVSGTDTQYF.